This TCR beta chain derives from a study of response to subunit inactivated influenza vaccine (dated by TCRdb to 2016 to 2019). With regard to the full study: Deep quantitative profiling of the T cell receptor repertoire was used in the study to follow responses to a trivalent subunit inactivated influenza vaccine. What the study reported, not specific to this receptor: It was suggested by the authors that each seasonal influenza vaccination may recruit only a limited number of new T cells.

This clonotype was detected a few times. Its antigen is still unknown. Base quality data are lacking; no much larger clone is found one base away. The protocol used for the library was RT-PCR. The sequencer listed for this sample is Illumina HiSeq 2500. TCRdb itself trimmed the public reads at Q25 with fastp, ran MiXCR and retained productive beta chains. Duplicate CDR3 protein sequences are folded into a single record with the most common DNA and genes. Recorded for this sample are about 520,000 distinct CDR3 sequences; 7.2% of them occurred a single time. The ten largest clones capture approximately 14% of the sample. According to the germline V gene, CDR1 reads MNHEY and CDR2 reads SVGAGI. Its CDR3 holds 13 amino acids, cysteine through phenylalanine. Of the read, only the CDR3 DNA is kept; its 39 bases are in frame from base 1. V and J are truncated by 8 bases and 7 bases respectively, leaving an intervening sequence of 14 bases.

This TCR was sampled from a man between 50 and 75 years old who received an inactivated influenza vaccine. Donor details come from another sample of the same person, matched by shared clones. The V and J genes are TRBV6-5 and TRBJ1-4, with no D gene named confidently. The source material was PBMCs from blood, sampled around 25 months after vaccination. Here is the DNA: TGTGCCAGCGTTGGCCCTATCGGTGAAAAACTGTTTTTT. Its product reads: CASVGPIGEKLFF.